One sample yielded the 5 T cell receptor beta chains listed below, sequenced in a study of CD8 T cells in ankylosing spondylitis. Study-wide results and caveats: For ankylosing spondylitis blood, a TCR beta motif of about 8 highly homologous variants appeared characteristic.

Their target antigens are unknown. TCRdb independently ran MiXCR on the 5' RACE reads; one entry per CDR3 protein. The table lists 250,000 to 350,000 distinct CDR3 sequences, approximately 8.2% of them singletons. Sequences were obtained from blood, either unsorted or a sorted T cell fraction (not recorded which). The source is a male donor with ankylosing spondylitis.

This clonotype was detected only a few times. The V call is TRBV7-9, the J call TRBJ1-4; possible D gene TRBD1, 6 bases. The CDR3 loop spans 16 amino acids. Looked up from germline, CDR1 is SEHNR and CDR2 is FQNEAQ (reference sequence). Trimming pared 0 bases from V and 7 bases from J, leaving 15 bases between. The CDR3 sequence: CASSLAQGVAPEKLFF. CDR3 DNA: TGTGCCAGCAGCTTAGCACAGGGCGTAGCGCCTGAAAAACTGTTTTTT.

This clonotype was detected only a few times. V is TRBV20-1 and J is TRBJ2-5; 8 positions match TRBD2. Germline trimming cut 7 bases from V and 4 bases from J; bases unmatched to any gene: 11. Germline loops: CDR1 DFQATT, CDR2 SNEGSKA (reference sequence). This CDR3 spans 14 amino acids. CDR3 in amino acids: CSVGGGLAGETQYF. CDR3 bases: TGCAGTGTTGGGGGTGGGCTAGCGGGAGAGACCCAGTACTTC.

This clonotype was recorded at least ten times. The V gene is TRBV25-1, the J gene TRBJ2-7; no definite D call. V gave up 4 bases and J gave up 4 bases, with 14 bases separating them. Germline-derived CDR1 and CDR2 are MGHDK and SYGVNS. CDR3 size: 14 residues. As DNA, the CDR3 is TGTGCCAGCAGTGCCCGACATGGCCCTTACGAGCAGTACTTC. This gives the protein CASSARHGPYEQYF.

The chain employs TRBV11-2 and TRBJ2-7, with 12 bases matching TRBD2. Trimming removed 5 bases from V and 5 bases from J; junction bases left unmatched: 7. This CDR3 spans 15 amino acids. Per the germline V gene, CDR1 is SGHAT and CDR2 is FQNNGV. The CDR3 DNA reads as TGTGCCAGCAGCATGTGGACTAGCGGGAACCACGAGCAGTACTTC. As protein: CASSMWTSGNHEQYF.

This clonotype has only a few counts. V is TRBV10-3 and J is TRBJ2-3, with D perhaps TRBD2 (6 bases). CDR1 is ENHRY, CDR2 SYGVKD, per germline. This CDR3 is built from 16 residues. The ends were cut back, 6 bases at V and 0 bases at J, with 16 bases in the middle. The CDR3 spells CAISDLLAQSTDTQYF. The CDR3 DNA sequence: TGTGCCATCAGCGACCTTCTAGCGCAGAGCACAGATACGCAGTATTTT.